A selection of T cell receptor beta chains follows, all from one sample in a study of blood T cell repertoires in COVID-19. This table comes from immunoSEQ multiplex PCR, and its TCRdb copy is limited to in-frame clones, with some not included. Of about 330,000 clones in the sample, 89% are singletons; the top ten hold under 6.5%. The specimen was peripheral blood. The receptors come from a man younger than 30 who had recovered from COVID-19. Each CDR3 is given with its conserved first and last residue. D genes are given only for firm matches. The size of a clone is reported for some rows only, either as once, few or many, or as a class for expanded clones.

CDR3 length | clone size | J gene | D gene | V gene | CDR3 protein | CDR3 DNA
13 | . | TRBJ1-3 | . | TRBV10-3 | CATYRATGNTIYF | TGTGCCACGTACAGGGCTACTGGAAACACCATATATTTT
15 | few | TRBJ2-6 | TRBD1 | TRBV2 | CASNKQGSGANVLTF | TGTGCCAGCAATAAACAGGGGAGCGGGGCCAACGTCCTGACTTTC
15 | once | TRBJ1-1 | . | TRBV6-6 | CASSSEGGVDTEAFF | TGTGCCAGCAGTTCTGAGGGGGGGGTTGACACTGAAGCTTTCTTT
14 | . | TRBJ2-5 | . | TRBV6-5 | CASTSGAYQETQYF | TGTGCCAGCACCTCAGGGGCGTACCAAGAGACCCAGTACTTC
13 | . | TRBJ2-7 | . | TRBV3-1/TRBV3-2 | CASSPGGLNEQYF | TGTGCCAGCAGCCCCGGGGGTCTTAACGAGCAGTACTTC
15 | . | TRBJ2-5 | . | TRBV15 | CATSRRSWYQETQYF | TGTGCCACCAGCAGGAGGTCGTGGTACCAAGAGACCCAGTACTTC
16 | . | TRBJ1-2 | . | TRBV24-1 | CATSDTGHGDRYGYTF | TGTGCCACCAGTGATACGGGACACGGAGACCGCTATGGCTACACCTTC
14 | . | TRBJ2-7 | . | TRBV3-1/TRBV3-2 | CASSPTRNTYEQYF | TGTGCCAGCAGCCCCACTAGAAATACCTACGAGCAGTACTTC
15 | . | TRBJ1-1 | . | TRBV13 | CASSLGNRLNTEAFF | TGTGCCAGCAGCTTAGGGAACAGGCTCAACACTGAAGCTTTCTTT
14 | . | TRBJ1-1 | . | TRBV7-9 | CASSLETGNTEAFF | TGTGCCAGCAGCTTAGAGACAGGGAACACTGAAGCTTTCTTT
16 | . | TRBJ1-3 | TRBD1 | TRBV4-1 | CASSQDQGAAGNTIYF | TGCGCCAGCAGCCAAGATCAGGGGGCGGCAGGAAACACCATATATTTT
15 | . | TRBJ2-1 | . | TRBV30 | CARGASGGPYNEQFF | TGTGCCCGGGGGGCTAGCGGAGGGCCCTACAATGAGCAGTTCTTC
15 | once | TRBJ2-7 | TRBD1 | TRBV7-9 | CASSLGQGAIYEQYF | TGTGCCAGCAGCTTAGGGCAGGGGGCAATATACGAGCAGTACTTC
14 | . | TRBJ2-7 | TRBD1 | TRBV19 | CASSIGDRPREQYF | TGTGCCAGTAGTATAGGGGACAGGCCTCGGGAGCAGTACTTC
16 | . | TRBJ1-3 | TRBD1 | TRBV5-1 | CASSLSTGHSGNTIYF | TGCGCCAGCAGCTTATCGACAGGGCACTCTGGAAACACCATATATTTT
15 | . | TRBJ2-1 | . | TRBV2 | CASSAQGPSYNEQFF | TGTGCCAGCAGTGCACAGGGACCCTCCTACAATGAGCAGTTCTTC
14 | . | TRBJ2-3 | TRBD2 | TRBV7-2 | CASSFTGGLDTQYF | TGTGCCAGCAGCTTCACGGGAGGGTTAGATACGCAGTATTTT
10 | . | TRBJ1-1 | . | TRBV24-1 | CATSLYWAFF | TGTGCCACCAGTTTGTACTGGGCTTTCTTT
15 | . | TRBJ1-2 | TRBD1 | TRBV18 | CASSGTGASHYGYTF | TGTGCCAGCTCCGGAACAGGGGCGTCACACTATGGCTACACCTTC
11 | . | TRBJ2-7 | . | TRBV9 | CASSPSYEQYF | TGTGCCAGCAGCCCTAGCTACGAGCAGTACTTC
14 | . | TRBJ1-5 | TRBD1 | TRBV9 | CASSPSGGNQPQHF | TGTGCCAGCAGCCCTTCAGGGGGGAATCAGCCCCAGCATTTT
15 | . | TRBJ2-1 | TRBD2 | TRBV4-1 | CASSQGMVAGTEQFF | TGCGCCAGCAGCCAAGGGATGGTAGCGGGGACAGAGCAGTTCTTC
17 | . | TRBJ1-6 | . | TRBV5-6 | CASSVGGVWDTNSPLHF | TGTGCCAGCAGCGTTGGAGGAGTTTGGGACACTAATTCACCCCTCCACTTT
12 | . | TRBJ1-5 | . | TRBV6-6 | CASSRPGQPQHF | TGTGCCAGCAGCCGACCCGGTCAGCCCCAGCATTTT
15 | . | TRBJ2-3 | . | TRBV7-3 | CASSLNRGGPDTQYF | TGTGCCAGCAGCTTAAACAGGGGGGGCCCAGATACGCAGTATTTT
15 | . | TRBJ1-5 | TRBD1 | TRBV6-1 | CASSDRDSLNQPQHF | TGTGCCAGCAGTGACCGGGACAGCCTCAATCAGCCCCAGCATTTT
11 | . | TRBJ2-1 | . | TRBV29-1 | CSVDDSNEQFF | TGCAGCGTTGATGACAGCAATGAGCAGTTCTTC
14 | . | TRBJ2-1 | . | TRBV3-1/TRBV3-2 | CASSQELLADEQFF | TGTGCCAGCAGCCAAGAGCTACTAGCTGATGAGCAGTTCTTC
13 | . | TRBJ2-7 | TRBD2 | TRBV14 | CASTASGTYEQYF | TGTGCCAGCACGGCTAGCGGTACCTACGAGCAGTACTTC
17 | . | TRBJ1-3 | . | TRBV7-8 | CASSLFWGLASGNTIYF | TGTGCCAGCAGCTTATTCTGGGGACTGGCCTCTGGAAACACCATATATTTT
14 | . | TRBJ2-7 | TRBD1 | TRBV30 | CAWRTGTGYGEQYF | TGTGCCTGGAGAACCGGGACAGGCTATGGTGAGCAGTACTTC
12 | . | TRBJ1-2 | . | TRBV19 | CATVDSGYGYTF | TGTGCCACCGTGGACAGCGGCTATGGCTACACCTTC
17 | . | TRBJ2-2 | . | TRBV6-2/TRBV6-3 | CASSPFVGGEGTGELFF | TGTGCCAGCAGCCCCTTTGTGGGGGGAGAGGGTACCGGGGAGCTGTTTTTT
13 | . | TRBJ2-5 | . | TRBV29-1 | CSVDGKKGETQYF | TGCAGCGTTGACGGGAAAAAGGGAGAGACCCAGTACTTC
14 | once | TRBJ2-7 | . | TRBV27 | CASSLGGKKEEQYF | TGTGCCAGCAGTTTAGGAGGGAAGAAGGAAGAGCAGTACTTC
15 | . | TRBJ2-5 | TRBD2 | TRBV3-1/TRBV3-2 | CASSQEGREAETQYF | TGTGCCAGCAGCCAAGAAGGGCGGGAGGCGGAGACCCAGTACTTC
16 | few | TRBJ2-2 | TRBD1 | TRBV5-5 | CASSLRTGGNTGELFF | TGTGCCAGCAGCCTTCGGACAGGGGGAAATACCGGGGAGCTGTTTTTT
15 | . | TRBJ1-2 | . | TRBV4-1 | CASSQVRFEDYGYTF | TGCGCCAGCAGCCAGGTTAGATTTGAGGACTATGGCTACACCTTC
15 | . | TRBJ1-2 | TRBD1 | TRBV20-1 | CSASARDRANYGYTF | TGCAGTGCTAGTGCCCGGGACAGGGCTAACTATGGCTACACCTTC
14 | . | TRBJ1-6 | TRBD1 | TRBV7-9 | CASSLVQGDSPLHF | TGTGCCAGCAGCTTAGTACAGGGGGACTCACCCCTCCACTTT
16 | . | TRBJ1-6 | . | TRBV7-9 | CASSFTAEGLGSPLHF | TGTGCCAGCAGCTTCACCGCGGAGGGATTGGGTTCACCCCTCCACTTT
14 | . | TRBJ1-1 | . | TRBV6-2/TRBV6-3 | CASSPGLVGDEAFF | TGTGCCAGCAGTCCGGGACTTGTGGGTGATGAAGCTTTCTTT
13 | . | TRBJ2-2 | . | TRBV27 | CASSLRSLGELFF | TGTGCCAGCAGTTTGCGGTCGTTAGGGGAGCTGTTTTTT
16 | . | TRBJ2-3 | . | TRBV4-3 | CASSQELARGTDTQYF | TGCGCCAGCAGCCAAGAACTAGCTCGGGGCACAGATACGCAGTATTTT
14 | . | TRBJ2-2 | TRBD2 | TRBV4-1 | CASSRLAGTGELFF | TGCGCCAGCAGCCGACTAGCGGGAACCGGGGAGCTGTTTTTT
14 | . | TRBJ1-1 | TRBD1 | TRBV3-1/TRBV3-2 | CASSRDSLNTEAFF | TGTGCCAGCAGCCGGGACAGCTTGAACACTGAAGCTTTCTTT
14 | once | TRBJ2-5 | TRBD2 | TRBV19 | CASSLGGGSETQYF | TGTGCCAGTAGTCTCGGGGGGGGGTCGGAGACCCAGTACTTC
15 | . | TRBJ2-7 | . | TRBV25-1 | CASSEAGTGAYEQYF | TGTGCCAGCAGTGAAGCCGGGACGGGGGCCTACGAGCAGTACTTC
13 | . | TRBJ2-1 | TRBD1 | TRBV5-1 | CASSFKGADEQFF | TGCGCCAGCAGCTTTAAGGGGGCGGATGAGCAGTTCTTC
13 | . | TRBJ1-5 | . | TRBV7-9 | CASSLGPNQPQHF | TGTGCCAGCAGCTTAGGGCCCAATCAGCCCCAGCATTTT
14 | . | TRBJ2-1 | TRBD1 | TRBV11-2 | CASSPPSGQVEQFF | TGTGCCAGCAGCCCCCCTTCGGGACAGGTAGAGCAGTTCTTC
17 | . | TRBJ2-6 | . | TRBV7-9 | CASSPWGRVSGANVLTF | TGTGCCAGCAGCCCATGGGGCAGGGTTAGCGGGGCCAACGTCCTGACTTTC
13 | . | TRBJ1-1 | . | TRBV27 | CASSLTGNTEAFF | TGTGCCAGCAGTTTAACAGGGAACACTGAAGCTTTCTTT
11 | . | TRBJ2-7 | . | TRBV5-5 | CASSPSYEQYF | TGTGCCAGCAGCCCATCCTACGAGCAGTACTTC
15 | . | TRBJ2-5 | TRBD2 | TRBV9 | CASSTLAGGGETQYF | TGTGCCAGCAGCACCCTAGCGGGGGGCGGAGAGACCCAGTACTTC
14 | . | TRBJ2-5 | . | TRBV5-1 | CASSLVGSEETQYF | TGCGCCAGCAGCTTGGTGGGTAGCGAGGAGACCCAGTACTTC